This T cell receptor (beta chain) was obtained from a study of response to subunit inactivated influenza vaccine (dated by TCRdb to 2016 to 2019). Some background on the complete study: To follow how T cells responded to a trivalent subunit inactivated influenza vaccine, the researchers relied on deep quantitative profiling of the T cell receptor repertoire.

The paper as a whole reports these results and caveats: The authors suggested that each seasonal influenza vaccination may recruit only a limited number of new T cells.

Library generation was performed with RT-PCR. Sequencing took place on an Illumina HiSeq 2500. TCRdb applied fastp at Q25 and MiXCR to the public reads, then kept only in-frame beta chains. CDR3 protein sequences are deduplicated, and each keeps its most common genes and DNA. Here the sample has some 640,000 distinct CDR3 sequences; around 13% occur a single time. Around 6.5% of the sample comes from the top ten. This clonotype was seen only a few times. This clone's antigen is unknown. No quality values exist for individual bases; no much larger clone is one base distant. The sequence derives from a man between 45 and 60 years old who received an inactivated influenza vaccine. Donor details come from another sample of the same person, matched by shared clones. The sample consisted of PBMCs from blood, taken roughly 2 weeks before vaccination.

CDR3 protein: CASSLTRASSYNEQFF. The DNA sequence follows: TGTGCCAGCAGCTTAACTAGGGCTAGCTCCTACAATGAGCAGTTCTTC. The V gene is TRBV7-3 and the J gene is TRBJ2-1, with the D gene not clear enough to name. The CDR3 holds 16 amino acids from the cysteine to the phenylalanine. This entry keeps only the CDR3 DNA: 48 bases, framed from base 1. V gives up 0 bases and J gives up 0 bases, and the segment between their germline ends measures 9 bases. In the germline V gene, CDR1 corresponds to SGHTA and CDR2 to FQGTGA.